The 13 T cell receptor beta chains below were found in one sample sequenced in a study of CD8 T cells in ankylosing spondylitis. These receptors' antigens are unknown. Study-wide findings and caveats: Characteristic, it appeared, of ankylosing spondylitis blood was a TCR beta motif of seven or eight highly homologous variants.

TCRdb passed the 5' RACE reads through MiXCR, listing each CDR3 protein once. The top ten hold approximately 1% of the sample, which has around 440,000 distinct CDR3 sequences, under 20% seen once. Source material: blood, either unsorted or a sorted T cell fraction (not recorded which). Receptors were obtained from a male donor with ankylosing spondylitis.

This chain links TRBV6-2 or TRBV6-3 with TRBJ2-2; D is ambiguous. Germline-derived CDR1 and CDR2 are MNHEY and SVGEGT. The CDR3 covers 16 residues. V was shortened by 0 bases and J by 6 bases, with 14 bases between the two germline ends. This CDR3 is CASSYSQLTKAGELFF. The CDR3 nucleotides read TGTGCCAGCAGTTACTCCCAGCTAACCAAGGCCGGGGAGCTGTTTTTT.

This clonotype was picked up many times. V gene TRBV7-2 combines with J gene TRBJ2-7; no reliable D call. The CDR3 spans 12 residues. The germline CDR1 and CDR2 sequences are SGHTA and FQGNSA. V was cut by 1 base and J by 6 bases, with 7 bases left in between. Here the CDR3 reads CASSLDLIEQYF. The DNA for the CDR3 is TGTGCCAGCAGCTTAGATCTGATCGAGCAGTACTTC.

This clonotype was recorded a few times. The CDR3 spells CASSLVEANEQFF. CDR3 DNA: TGTGCCAGCAGCTTGGTAGAGGCCAATGAGCAGTTCTTC. V gene TRBV5-4 combines with J gene TRBJ2-1; no clear D. V lost 0 bases and J 6 bases, leaving 7 bases between the germline ends. This CDR3 is 13 amino acids long. Germline CDR1 reads SGHNT; CDR2 reads YYREEE (reference sequence).

The sample holds many counts of this clonotype. This chain links TRBV28 with TRBJ1-1; TRBD1 might be the D (6 bases). Trimming removed 4 bases from V and 2 bases from J, with 11 bases in between. CDR3 length: 14 amino acids. CDR1 and CDR2 (germline): MDHEN, SYDVKM. DNA of the CDR3: TGTGCCAGCAGTTCGGGACACCCCAACACTGAAGCTTTCTTT. Encoded protein: CASSSGHPNTEAFF.

This rearrangement joins TRBV20-1 to TRBJ2-2; D unresolved. CDR3 length equals 16 residues. V lost 0 bases and J 1 base, leaving 12 bases between the germline ends. Germline V gives CDR1 DFQATT, CDR2 SNEGSKA (reference sequence). CDR3 sequence: CSARDGAKLNTGELFF. The DNA for the CDR3 is TGCAGTGCTAGAGATGGAGCCAAGCTGAACACCGGGGAGCTGTTTTTT.

The chain links TRBV12-3 or TRBV12-4 to TRBJ1-6; 7 bases are shared with TRBD1. The trim removed 5 bases at V and 10 bases at J, leaving 11 bases unmatched. This CDR3 contains 15 residues. The CDR3 nucleotides read TGTGCCAGCAGTCAAATACAACAGGGGCGGTCACCCCTCCACTTT. Amino acids: CASSQIQQGRSPLHF.

This clonotype has a handful of counts. The chain couples TRBV14 to TRBJ2-4, with 11 bases lining up with TRBD2. The germline V gene has CDR1 SGHDN and CDR2 FVKESK. The CDR3 contains 17 residues. V shed 3 bases and J 2 bases; nucleotides not matched to a gene: 6. CDR3: CASSHTGLAETKNIQYF. DNA for the CDR3: TGTGCCAGCAGCCACACGGGACTAGCGGAGACCAAAAACATTCAGTACTTC.

This chain joins TRBV7-9 and TRBJ2-1; unclear D gene. V gave up 1 base and J gave up 9 bases, with 4 bases separating them. From germline, CDR1 is SEHNR and CDR2 FQNEAQ (reference sequence). The CDR3 is 11 amino acids. In DNA form, the CDR3 reads TGTGCCAGCAGCTTAGGTCCTGAGCAGTTCTTC. Its protein is CASSLGPEQFF.

This clonotype showed up just a few times. The chain employs TRBV7-9 and TRBJ2-7; D gene uncertain. Trimming removed 3 bases from V and 3 bases from J, with 6 bases in between. Germline V gene sequence: CDR1 SEHNR, CDR2 FQNEAQ (reference sequence). CDR3 size: 12 residues. The CDR3 loop reads CASSFDVYEQYF. CDR3 nucleotide sequence: TGTGCCAGCAGCTTTGATGTCTACGAGCAGTACTTC.

This clonotype occurred a few times. V usage is TRBV5-1 and J usage is TRBJ2-5, with 7 bases identical to TRBD1. V gave up 0 bases and J gave up 5 bases; unmatched junction bases: 10. There are 16 residues in the CDR3. Germline assignment: CDR1 SGHRS and CDR2 YFSETQ. The CDR3 bases are TGCGCCAGCAGCTTGGGGACCAGGGGGTCCTCGGAGACCCAGTACTTC. Translating gives CASSLGTRGSSETQYF.

The table lists this clonotype with a few counts. The V call is TRBV20-1, the J call TRBJ1-1; D ambiguous. Germline V gives CDR1 DFQATT, CDR2 SNEGSKA (reference sequence). The V end lost 0 bases, the J end lost 2 bases, and 13 bases lay between the germline ends. The length of the CDR3 is 15 residues. CDR3 amino acids: CSARETLVINTEAFF. CDR3 DNA sequence: TGCAGTGCTAGAGAGACTCTAGTAATAAACACTGAAGCTTTCTTT.

This chain connects TRBV27 to TRBJ2-1, with TRBD2 matching 11 bases. The CDR3 extends over 14 amino acids. V lost 6 bases and J lost 4; bases outside the gene matches: 2. Germline CDR1 reads MNHEY; CDR2 reads SMNVEV (reference sequence). The CDR3 DNA reads TGTGCCAGCAGGACTAGCGGGACATACAATGAGCAGTTCTTC. This translates into CASRTSGTYNEQFF.

This clonotype has at least ten counts. V is TRBV12-3 or TRBV12-4 and J is TRBJ2-1; tentative D call: TRBD2 (5 bases). The V gene lost 6 bases and the J gene lost 5 bases, with 14 bases spanning the gap. This CDR3 is 14 amino acids long. The CDR3 DNA follows: TGTGCCAGCAGCTCCTGGACTGGGAACAATGAGCAGTTCTTC. Its translation: CASSSWTGNNEQFF.